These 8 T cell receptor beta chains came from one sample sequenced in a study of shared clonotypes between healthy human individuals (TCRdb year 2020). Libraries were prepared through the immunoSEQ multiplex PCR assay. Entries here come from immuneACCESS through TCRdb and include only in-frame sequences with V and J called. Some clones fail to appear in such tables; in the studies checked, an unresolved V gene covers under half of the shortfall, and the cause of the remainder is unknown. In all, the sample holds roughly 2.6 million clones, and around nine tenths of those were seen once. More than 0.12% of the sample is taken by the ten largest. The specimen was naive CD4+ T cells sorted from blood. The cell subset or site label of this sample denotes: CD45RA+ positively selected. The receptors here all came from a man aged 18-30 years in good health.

CDR3 sequence reads: CASSPRDLYGYTF. The CDR3 DNA sequence: TGTGCCAGCAGTCCCCGGGACCTCTATGGCTACACCTTC. V gene TRBV28 combines with J gene TRBJ1-2, with D possibly TRBD1 on 5 matching bases. V gave up 5 bases and J gave up 4 bases, with 11 bases separating them. Germline CDR1 and CDR2: MDHEN and SYDVKM. The CDR3 sequence is 13 residues long.

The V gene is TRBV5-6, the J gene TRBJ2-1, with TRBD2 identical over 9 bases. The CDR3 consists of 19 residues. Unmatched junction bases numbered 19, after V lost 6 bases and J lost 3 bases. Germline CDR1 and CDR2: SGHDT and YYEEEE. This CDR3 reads CASMFGLAGLYSFYNEQFF. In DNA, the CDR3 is TGTGCCAGCATGTTTGGGCTAGCGGGACTCTATTCCTTCTACAATGAGCAGTTCTTC.

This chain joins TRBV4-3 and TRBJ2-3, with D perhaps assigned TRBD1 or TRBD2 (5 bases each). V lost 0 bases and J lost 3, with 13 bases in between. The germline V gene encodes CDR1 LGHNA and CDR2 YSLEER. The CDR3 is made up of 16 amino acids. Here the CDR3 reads CASSQDTGAETDTQYF. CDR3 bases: TGCGCCAGCAGCCAAGATACCGGGGCTGAGACAGATACGCAGTATTTT.

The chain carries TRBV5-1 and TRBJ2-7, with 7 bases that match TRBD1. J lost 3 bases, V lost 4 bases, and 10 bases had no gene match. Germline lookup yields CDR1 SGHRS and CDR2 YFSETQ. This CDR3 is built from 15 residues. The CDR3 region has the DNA TGCGCCAGCAGCAAGGGACAGTTTCCTATCTACGAGCAGTACTTC. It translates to CASSKGQFPIYEQYF.

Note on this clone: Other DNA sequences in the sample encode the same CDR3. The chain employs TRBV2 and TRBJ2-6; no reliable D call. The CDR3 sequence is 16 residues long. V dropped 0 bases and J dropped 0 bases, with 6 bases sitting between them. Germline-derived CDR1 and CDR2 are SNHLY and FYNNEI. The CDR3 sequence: CASSEAGSSGANVLTF. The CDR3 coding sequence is TGTGCCAGCAGTGAAGCCGGCAGCTCTGGGGCCAACGTCCTGACTTTC.

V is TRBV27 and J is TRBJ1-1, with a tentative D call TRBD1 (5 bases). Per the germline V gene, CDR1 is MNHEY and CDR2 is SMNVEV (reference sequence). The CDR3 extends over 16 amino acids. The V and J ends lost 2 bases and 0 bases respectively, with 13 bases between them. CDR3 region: CASSLGGGVMNTEAFF. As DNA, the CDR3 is TGTGCCAGCAGTTTAGGGGGAGGGGTTATGAACACTGAAGCTTTCTTT.

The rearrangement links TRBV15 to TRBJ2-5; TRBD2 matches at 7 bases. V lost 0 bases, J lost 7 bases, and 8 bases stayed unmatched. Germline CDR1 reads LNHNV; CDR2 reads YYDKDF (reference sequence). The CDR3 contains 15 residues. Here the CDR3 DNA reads TGTGCCACCAGCAGAGATACGGGGGGATTGACGACCCAGTACTTC. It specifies CATSRDTGGLTTQYF.

The CDR3 DNA follows: TGTGCCAGCGTTGGGGGCCAGATCTCCTACGAGCAGTACTTC. It translates to CASVGGQISYEQYF. V usage is TRBV28 and J usage is TRBJ2-7, with D possibly TRBD1 on 6 matching bases. Germline assignment: CDR1 MDHEN and CDR2 SYDVKM. Trimming took off 8 bases at V and 0 bases at J, with 14 bases between the two ends. The CDR3 length is 14 residues.